This TCR beta chain was sequenced for a study of blood T cell repertoires in COVID-19. Profiling relied on immunoSEQ multiplex PCR, and the TCRdb table lists in-frame clones only, not all of them. The sample lists approximately 290,000 clones, approximately 89% occurring once. The sequence was obtained from a young woman with COVID-19, enrolled during active disease. Sequencing was done on a sample of peripheral blood.

DNA for the CDR3: TGCGCCAGCGTCGGGACAGCTGGGACCGGGGAGCTGTTTTTT. Translation gives CASVGTAGTGELFF. The chain joins TRBV10-2 to TRBJ2-2; 7 bases are a match to TRBD1. This CDR3 has 14 residues. The germline V gene encodes CDR1 WSHSY and CDR2 SAAADI. With V trimmed by 8 bases and J by 5 bases, 8 bases remained unmatched.